This TCR beta chain is from a study of post-analysis software for immune sequencing data. As concerns this clonotype: What it recognizes is unknown. The junction does not match germline at one end; this may be a read error.

Overall study findings and caveats: Same-batch preparations were strongly co-clustered by F measure. Normalized Chao1 diversity was significantly reduced in patients versus controls.

The authors incorporated unique molecular identifiers into the TCR beta cDNA libraries. TCRdb re-called the PCR reads with MiXCR, one entry per CDR3 protein. The repertoire holds around 180,000 distinct CDR3 sequences, with approximately 31% as singletons. Sequenced input: blood. This receptor was identified in a girl aged 5-17 years with multiple sclerosis.

The CDR3 coding sequence is TGCGCCAGCAGCCAAGGAGGCGGGATGTCCTACAATGAGCAGGTCTTC. As protein: CASSQGGGMSYNEQVF. V gene TRBV4-1 combines with J gene TRBJ2-1, with D perhaps matching TRBD2 (6 bases). Germline CDR1 MGHRA, CDR2 YSYEKL. The CDR3 is made up of 16 amino acids.